The 13 T cell receptor beta chains reported below all come from one sample, sequenced in a study of regulatory T cells in long-lasting Graves disease. Arm-PCR of CDR3 regions and iRepertoire HTBI primers were used to build TCR beta libraries. TCRdb passed the multiplex PCR reads through MiXCR, listing each CDR3 protein once. This table holds approximately 540,000 distinct CDR3 sequences, more than 10% found once. Documented time point: newly diagnosed GD, antithyroid drugs for less than 3 months. PBMCs were the source of the RNA used for TCR sequencing. The sample was also linked to a second study, of T cells in Graves' hyperthyroidism and ophthalmopathy.

The source was peripheral blood mononuclear cells (PBMCs), collected at new diagnosis, from a patient treated with antithyroid drugs. The receptors originated from a woman aged 25 to 45 with Graves disease.

At least ten counts were recorded for this clonotype. The chain uses TRBV6-1 and TRBJ1-1; D may be TRBD1 (5 bases). CDR1 is MNHNS, CDR2 SASEGT, per germline. CDR3 length equals 11 residues. With 6 bases removed from V and 9 bases from J, the gap between germline ends came to 11 bases. CDR3 sequence reads: CASRRDVKAFF. Here the CDR3 DNA reads TGTGCCAGCAGGAGGGACGTCAAAGCTTTCTTT.

This clonotype was seen at least ten times. The genes are TRBV7-9 and TRBJ1-2; perhaps TRBD1 as D (5 bases). This CDR3 is built from 14 residues. CDR1 SEHNR and CDR2 FQNEAQ come from the germline V gene (reference sequence). V was cut by 5 bases and J by 2 bases, with 12 bases left in between. The CDR3 protein is CASSIPGTNYGYTF. The DNA of the CDR3 is TGTGCCAGCAGCATCCCCGGGACGAACTATGGCTACACCTTC.

This clonotype was seen at least ten times. The chain couples TRBV19 to TRBJ1-1, with D possibly matching TRBD1 (6 bases). Germline V gene data show CDR1 as LNHDA and CDR2 as SQIVND (reference sequence). The V gene lost 6 bases and the J gene lost 1 base, with 15 bases spanning the gap. The CDR3 has 15 amino acids. CDR3 sequence reads: CASRPIQGRNTEAFF. CDR3 DNA sequence: TGTGCCAGTAGGCCAATACAGGGACGGAACACTGAAGCTTTCTTT.

Of note for this clonotype: A single base separates this from a much larger clone, so it may be a read error. The V and J genes are TRBV5-1 and TRBJ2-7; 8 nucleotides line up with TRBD1. The germline CDR1 and CDR2 sequences are SGHRS and YFSETQ. The CDR3 runs 14 residues. In nucleotides, the CDR3 is TGTGCCGGCAGCTTCAGGACAGGGCCCTACGAGCAGTACTTC. Encoded protein: CAGSFRTGPYEQYF.

This clonotype was counted between two and nine times. The chain carries TRBV19 and TRBJ2-1; D not resolved. The CDR3 length is 15 residues. Germline CDR1 reads LNHDA; CDR2 reads SQIVND (reference sequence). V gave up 6 bases and J gave up 1 base, with 13 bases separating them. CDR3 coding DNA: TGTGCCAGTAGAGGAAGGATGGGTTCCTACAATGAGCAGTTCTTC. Amino acid sequence: CASRGRMGSYNEQFF.

The V gene is TRBV18, the J gene TRBJ1-1; 7 positions match TRBD1. The CDR3 consists of 15 residues. Trimming took 2 bases from V and 2 from J; bases not matched to a gene: 5. Germline V gene sequence: CDR1 KGHSH, CDR2 LQKENI. CDR3 in amino acids: CASSPGTAPNTEAFF. CDR3 bases: TGTGCCAGCTCACCAGGGACAGCCCCTAACACTGAAGCTTTCTTT.

V and J are TRBV2 and TRBJ2-3; maybe TRBD2 (5 bases). This CDR3 is 13 amino acids long. The germline CDR1 and CDR2 sequences are SNHLY and FYNNEI. The V and J ends lost 3 bases and 5 bases respectively, with 9 bases between them. Here the CDR3 DNA reads TGTGCCAGCAGTGATCTTGCGGGAGATACGCAGTATTTT. Protein sequence: CASSDLAGDTQYF. The variable domain in full, completed from reference TRBV2 and TRBJ2-3, reads EPEVTQTPSHQVTQMGQEVILRCVPISNHLYFYWYRQILGQKVEFLVSFYNNEISEKSEIFDDQFSVERPDGSNFTLKIRSTKLEDSAMYFCASSDLAGDTQYFGPGTRLTVL.

This clonotype was detected a few times. J is TRBJ2-2 and V is TRBV20-1; 7 nucleotides match TRBD2. There are 15 residues in the CDR3. J gave up 4 bases and V 3 bases, and 8 bases lay outside the gene matches. Germline V gene sequence: CDR1 DFQATT, CDR2 SNEGSKA (reference sequence). CDR3 coding DNA: TGCAGTGCTAGCTGGGGAGGGGCGCCCACCGGGGAGCTGTTTTTT. It is translated as CSASWGGAPTGELFF.

This chain connects TRBV29-1 to TRBJ1-2, with TRBD1 identical over 7 bases. V was pared by 0 bases and J by 3 bases, with 13 bases of the junction left unmatched. Per germline, CDR1 SQVTM and CDR2 ANQGSEA. There are 17 residues in the CDR3. The CDR3 protein is CSVEDRAPARGDYGYTF. For the CDR3, the DNA is TGCAGCGTTGAAGATCGAGCCCCGGCCAGGGGGGACTATGGCTACACCTTC.

This clonotype showed up many times. This chain joins TRBV18 and TRBJ2-7; D gene unclear. The length of the CDR3 is 11 residues. V lost 6 bases and J 5 bases, leaving 8 bases between the germline ends. Germline V gives CDR1 KGHSH, CDR2 LQKENI. CDR3 region: CASSQLDEQYF. The CDR3 nucleotides read TGTGCCAGCTCCCAGCTGGACGAGCAGTACTTC.

This clonotype was seen ten or more times. The rearrangement uses TRBV29-1 and TRBJ2-5; a possible D gene is TRBD2 (6 bases). The V gene's germline CDR1 is SQVTM and CDR2 ANQGSEA. Trimming shortened V by 7 bases and J by 5 bases, and 17 bases separated the two germline ends. The length of the CDR3 is 13 residues. The CDR3 DNA is TGCAGCGGCGCGCCAGGCGGGGAGGAGACCCAGTACTTC. Translating it yields CSGAPGGEETQYF. Combining the CDR3 with reference TRBV29-1 and TRBJ2-5 gives the whole variable domain SAVISQKPSRDICQRGTSLTIQCQVDSQVTMMFWYRQQPGQSLTLIATANQGSEATYESGFVIDKFPISRPNLTFSTLTVSNMSPEDSSIYLCSGAPGGEETQYFGPGTRLLVL.

This clonotype was seen many times. The chain is built from TRBV19 and TRBJ2-1; 7 bases map to TRBD1. This CDR3 has 14 residues. V gave up 2 bases and J gave up 10 bases; unmatched junction bases: 8. From germline, CDR1 is LNHDA and CDR2 SQIVND (reference sequence). CDR3 in DNA: TGTGCCAGTAGTATAAGGGGGCGGCTATTCGAGCAGTTCTTC. It translates to CASSIRGRLFEQFF.

At least ten counts were recorded for this clonotype. This chain uses TRBV20-1 with TRBJ2-7; 7 nucleotides agree with TRBD1. CDR3 length: 13 amino acids. Germline assignment: CDR1 DFQATT and CDR2 SNEGSKA (reference sequence). Trimming took 2 bases from V and 1 from J; bases not matched to a gene: 2. In nucleotides, the CDR3 is TGCAGTGCTAGAAAGGGACAGTCCTACGAGCAGTACTTC. It encodes CSARKGQSYEQYF.